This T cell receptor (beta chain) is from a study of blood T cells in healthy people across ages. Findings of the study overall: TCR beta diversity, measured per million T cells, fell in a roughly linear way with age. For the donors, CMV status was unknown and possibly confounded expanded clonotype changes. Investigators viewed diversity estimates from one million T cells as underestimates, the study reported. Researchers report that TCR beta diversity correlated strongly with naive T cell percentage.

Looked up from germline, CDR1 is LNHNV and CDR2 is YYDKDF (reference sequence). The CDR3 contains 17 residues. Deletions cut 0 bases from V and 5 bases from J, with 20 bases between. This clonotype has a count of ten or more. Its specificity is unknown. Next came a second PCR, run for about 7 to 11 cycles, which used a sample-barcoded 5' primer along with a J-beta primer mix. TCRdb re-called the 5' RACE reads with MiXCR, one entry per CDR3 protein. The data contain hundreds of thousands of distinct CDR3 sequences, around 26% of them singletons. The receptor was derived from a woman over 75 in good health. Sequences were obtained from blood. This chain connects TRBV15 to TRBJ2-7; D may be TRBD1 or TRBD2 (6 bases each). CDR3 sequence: CATSRDIQGLISDEQYF. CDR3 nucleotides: TGTGCCACCAGCAGAGATATACAGGGACTCATTAGCGACGAGCAGTACTTC.